Following are 29 T cell receptor beta chains from one sample sequenced in a study of Ad26.COV2.S vaccination and SARS-CoV-2 variants. Sample treatment: approximately 18 received Ad26.COV2.S at low or high dose, single or two shots; 5 received placebo; per-sample allocation not given. The samples were gathered on day 63 after the first injection of vaccine or placebo. Assay used: immunoSEQ multiplex PCR; TCRdb lists only in-frame clones, some missing. The sample consists of 300,000 to 500,000 clones, 80% to 90% of them appearing once. Sequencing used peripheral blood, obtained in a trial of Ad26.COV2.S vaccine versus placebo. The receptors were gathered from a person between 18 and 60 years old who received the Ad26.COV2.S COVID-19 vaccine or a placebo.

The chain uses TRBV30 and TRBJ1-2; the D is unclear. Trimming took 2 bases from V and 4 from J, leaving 8 bases between them. Germline V lookup: CDR1 GTSNPN, CDR2 SVGIG (reference sequence). The CDR3 length is 12 residues. CDR3 nucleotides: TGTGCCTGGAGTCGAGGGTTCTATGGCTACACCTTC. Amino acids: CAWSRGFYGYTF.

The chain links TRBV5-1 to TRBJ1-1; 9 nucleotides align to TRBD1. V shed 4 bases and J 6 bases; nucleotides not matched to a gene: 7. There are 14 residues in the CDR3. In germline, CDR1 is SGHRS, CDR2 YFSETQ. CDR3 in DNA: TGCGCCAGCAGCCGTGGGACAGGGAGGGCTGAAGCTTTCTTT. Translated: CASSRGTGRAEAFF.

The chain recombines TRBV5-5 with TRBJ1-2, with D possibly being TRBD1 (5 bases). V dropped 4 bases and J dropped 7 bases, with 20 bases sitting between them. Looked up from germline, CDR1 is SGHKS and CDR2 is YYEKEE (reference sequence). This CDR3 region has 15 residues. This chain's CDR3 is CASSPPQGTSRGYTF. The CDR3 region has the DNA TGTGCCAGCAGCCCGCCCCAGGGAACGTCGCGTGGCTACACCTTC.

This chain joins TRBV6-1 and TRBJ2-3, with TRBD2 identical over 7 bases. The length of the CDR3 is 15 residues. After removal of 3 bases from V and 4 bases from J, the junction contained 7 bases not matched to a gene. The germline gives CDR1 MNHNS, CDR2 SASEGT. The CDR3 loop is CASSDHQGGPDTQYF. For the CDR3, the DNA is TGTGCCAGCAGTGATCACCAGGGAGGGCCAGATACGCAGTATTTT.

The genes are TRBV5-5 and TRBJ1-2; D gene unclear. The CDR3 consists of 12 residues. From germline, CDR1 is SGHKS and CDR2 YYEKEE (reference sequence). V was cut by 0 bases and J by 5 bases, with 5 bases left in between. The CDR3: CASSLGHYGYTF. CDR3 sequence (DNA): TGTGCCAGCAGCTTGGGGCATTATGGCTACACCTTC.

CDR3 loop: CASSDDRVAEAFF. In DNA, the CDR3 is TGTGCCAGCAGCGACGACAGGGTCGCTGAAGCTTTCTTT. V is TRBV7-2 and J is TRBJ1-1; the match to TRBD1 covers 7 bases. The V gene's germline CDR1 is SGHTA and CDR2 FQGNSA. Germline trimming cut 5 bases from V and 6 bases from J; bases unmatched to any gene: 6. The length of the CDR3 is 13 residues. Looking up the rest from reference TRBV7-2 and TRBJ1-1 gives the full variable domain: GAGVSQSPSNKVTEKGKDVELRCDPISGHTALYWYRQSLGQGLEFLIYFQGNSAPDKSGLPSDRFSAERTGGSVSTLTIQRTQQEDSAVYLCASSDDRVAEAFFGQGTRLTVV.

This chain joins TRBV5-6 and TRBJ1-4, with TRBD1 as a possible D gene (6 bases). CDR1 is SGHDT, CDR2 YYEEEE, per germline. Trimming removed 4 bases at V and 0 bases at J, with 13 bases between. The CDR3 is 16 amino acids. DNA for the CDR3: TGTGCCAGCAGCCCGTGGACAGAACCAACTAATGAAAAACTGTTTTTT. It encodes CASSPWTEPTNEKLFF.

The V gene is TRBV6-2 or TRBV6-3, the J gene TRBJ1-1, with D hard to call. V was cut by 0 bases and J by 5 bases, with 7 bases left in between. The CDR3 is made up of 13 amino acids. Germline V gene sequence: CDR1 MNHEY, CDR2 SVGEGT. The CDR3 nucleotides are TGTGCCAGCAGTTACTCCCGGGTAACTGAAGCTTTCTTT. This gives the protein CASSYSRVTEAFF.

The chain couples TRBV19 to TRBJ1-1; maybe TRBD1 (6 bases). The ends were cut back, 3 bases at V and 4 bases at J, with 9 bases in the middle. From germline, CDR1 is LNHDA and CDR2 SQIVND (reference sequence). The CDR3 consists of 13 residues. CDR3 amino acids: CASSIRGGTEAFF. The CDR3, as DNA: TGTGCCAGTAGTATTAGGGGGGGCACTGAAGCTTTCTTT.

V gene TRBV10-3 combines with J gene TRBJ2-2, with 8 positions matching TRBD2. This CDR3 is built from 13 residues. Germline CDR1 reads ENHRY; CDR2 reads SYGVKD. This CDR3 is CASGGLNTGELFF. CDR3 DNA: TGTGCATCGGGAGGGCTAAACACCGGGGAGCTGTTTTTT.

With regard to this clone: One junction end disagrees with the germline gene, perhaps due to a read error. In nucleotides, the CDR3 is TGTGCGTGGAATCCCGCGGGACACTTGAATGAAAAACTGTTTTTT. Translated, it gives CAWNPAGHLNEKLFF. This chain links TRBV30 with TRBJ1-4; possibly TRBD1 for D (6 bases). There are 15 residues in the CDR3. Germline V gene sequence: CDR1 GTSNPN, CDR2 SVGIG (reference sequence).

The chain is built from TRBV5-1 and TRBJ2-3; D is perhaps TRBD1 (6 bases). CDR1 is SGHRS, CDR2 YFSETQ, per germline. The CDR3 totals 13 residues. Trimming took 3 bases from V and 1 from J, leaving 6 bases between them. Here the CDR3 reads CASSSGGTDTQYF. CDR3 in DNA: TGCGCCAGCAGCTCAGGGGGCACAGATACGCAGTATTTT. The full variable domain, completed using reference TRBV5-1 and TRBJ2-3, is KAGVTQTPRYLIKTRGQQVTLSCSPISGHRSVSWYQQTPGQGLQFLFEYFSETQRNKGNFPGRFSGRQFSNSRSEMNVSTLELGDSALYLCASSSGGTDTQYFGPGTRLTVL.

The chain employs TRBV6-5 and TRBJ2-1; perhaps TRBD1 as D (6 bases). The V gene lost 6 bases and the J gene lost 0 bases, with 12 bases spanning the gap. The germline gives CDR1 MNHEY, CDR2 SVGAGI. This CDR3 spans 15 amino acids. The CDR3 DNA is TGTGCCAGCAGGCGAGGACAGAGCTCCTACAATGAGCAGTTCTTC. Its translation is CASRRGQSSYNEQFF.

The chain employs TRBV18 and TRBJ2-5, with a tentative D call TRBD1 (6 bases). This CDR3 has 14 residues. V lost 3 bases and J lost 3, with 11 bases in between. Germline V gene lookup returns CDR1 KGHSH and CDR2 LQKENI. The CDR3 loop reads CASSPSAGEETQYF. CDR3 in DNA: TGTGCCAGCTCACCTTCGGCAGGGGAAGAGACCCAGTACTTC.

The chain couples TRBV6-5 to TRBJ1-2, with D maybe TRBD1 (6 bases). Looked up from germline, CDR1 is MNHEY and CDR2 is SVGAGI. Trimming cost V 2 bases and J 1 base, with 14 bases left between them. The CDR3 length is 16 residues. The CDR3 bases are TGTGCCAGCAGTTACCTCCTACAGGGTCGTAACTATGGCTACACCTTC. Residues: CASSYLLQGRNYGYTF.

The gene calls are TRBV19 and TRBJ2-2, with D perhaps matching TRBD1 (6 bases). This CDR3 has 17 residues. V gave up 3 bases and J gave up 4 bases, with 18 bases separating them. Germline-derived CDR1 and CDR2 are LNHDA and SQIVND (reference sequence). DNA of the CDR3: TGTGCCAGTAGTATTCACCCCGAGACAGGCGTCACCGGGGAGCTGTTTTTT. As protein: CASSIHPETGVTGELFF.

V and J are TRBV11-1 and TRBJ1-1; tentatively, D is TRBD1 (6 bases). The CDR3 is made up of 15 amino acids. Deletions cut 6 bases from V and 0 bases from J, with 14 bases between. From germline, CDR1 is SGHAT and CDR2 FQDESV (reference sequence). The DNA for the CDR3 is TGTGCCAGCAGTCCGTTCAGGGGCATGAACACTGAAGCTTTCTTT. As protein: CASSPFRGMNTEAFF.

The J gene is TRBJ2-2, the V gene TRBV5-1; 7 bases are a match to TRBD2. This CDR3 is built from 15 residues. V dropped 4 bases and J dropped 5; count of bases not matched to a gene: 8. From germline, CDR1 is SGHRS and CDR2 YFSETQ. The CDR3 is CASSPLGGDTGELFF. The CDR3 nucleotides read TGCGCCAGCAGCCCATTGGGAGGGGATACCGGGGAGCTGTTTTTT.

The rearrangement uses TRBV2 and TRBJ2-7; TRBD1 is a possible D gene (5 bases). Germline V gene data show CDR1 as SNHLY and CDR2 as FYNNEI. CDR3 length equals 14 residues. V was pared by 7 bases and J by 0 bases, with 13 bases between. The CDR3 spells CASKGAGLSYEQYF. CDR3 coding DNA: TGTGCCAGCAAAGGGGCAGGTCTCTCCTACGAGCAGTACTTC.

The chain recombines TRBV2 with TRBJ1-1, with D hard to call. V lost 6 bases and J lost 1, with 18 bases in between. This CDR3 is built from 16 residues. Per germline, CDR1 SNHLY and CDR2 FYNNEI. The CDR3 region is CASRGLRSYSNTEAFF. The CDR3 coding sequence is TGTGCCAGCAGGGGTCTTCGGTCGTATTCGAACACTGAAGCTTTCTTT.

The V gene is TRBV7-2, the J gene TRBJ1-4; no firm D call. This CDR3 comprises 14 residues. The V gene lost 6 bases and the J gene lost 2 bases, with 10 bases spanning the gap. From germline, CDR1 is SGHTA and CDR2 FQGNSA. In DNA form, the CDR3 reads TGTGCCAGCAGTCTCGGGGTGACTAATGAAAAACTGTTTTTT. Its protein product is CASSLGVTNEKLFF. The whole variable domain, remainder taken from reference TRBV7-2 and TRBJ1-4, is GAGVSQSPSNKVTEKGKDVELRCDPISGHTALYWYRQSLGQGLEFLIYFQGNSAPDKSGLPSDRFSAERTGGSVSTLTIQRTQQEDSAVYLCASSLGVTNEKLFFGSGTQLSVL.

This clone turned up a few times. The gene calls are TRBV12-3 or TRBV12-4 and TRBJ1-6; the D is unclear. Trimming pared 1 base from V and 8 bases from J, leaving 3 bases between. CDR3 length: 12 amino acids. CDR3 bases: TGTGCCAGCAGTTTAGGGTATTCACCCCTCCACTTT. It translates to CASSLGYSPLHF.

The chain has TRBV13 and TRBJ1-1; D gene unclear. Trimming left V 5 bases short and J 2 bases short, with 3 bases between. CDR3 length equals 11 residues. Germline CDR1 PRHDT, CDR2 FYEKMQ (reference sequence). The CDR3 DNA is TGTGCCAGCAGCCAAAACACTGAAGCTTTCTTT. It yields the protein CASSQNTEAFF.

This rearrangement joins TRBV7-9 to TRBJ2-7; 7 bases fit TRBD1. Per germline, CDR1 SEHNR and CDR2 FQNEAQ (reference sequence). With V trimmed by 6 bases and J by 6 bases, 5 bases remained unmatched. The CDR3 extends over 12 amino acids. CDR3 loop: CASSRDRAEQYF. DNA of the CDR3: TGTGCCAGCAGTCGAGACAGGGCCGAGCAGTACTTC.

The chain uses TRBV5-1 and TRBJ1-4; D is undetermined. The CDR3 covers 14 residues. Trimming cost V 5 bases and J 0 bases, with 8 bases left between them. Germline V gives CDR1 SGHRS, CDR2 YFSETQ. The CDR3, as DNA: TGCGCCAGCAGAATGGAGGCAACTAATGAAAAACTGTTTTTT. It yields the protein CASRMEATNEKLFF. Using reference TRBV5-1 and TRBJ1-4 for the parts outside the CDR3, the full variable domain is KAGVTQTPRYLIKTRGQQVTLSCSPISGHRSVSWYQQTPGQGLQFLFEYFSETQRNKGNFPGRFSGRQFSNSRSEMNVSTLELGDSALYLCASRMEATNEKLFFGSGTQLSVL.

The J gene is TRBJ2-7, the V gene TRBV19; 8 nucleotides agree with TRBD1. The V and J ends lost 5 bases and 3 bases, in that order; junction bases with no gene match: 9. The CDR3 is 15 amino acids. Looked up from germline, CDR1 is LNHDA and CDR2 is SQIVND (reference sequence). The CDR3 DNA reads TGTGCCAGTAGTCGGGCCCAGGGGGCATACTACGAGCAGTACTTC. This sequence encodes CASSRAQGAYYEQYF.

This CDR3 is CASSQEDTTYEQYF. DNA for the CDR3: TGCGCCAGCAGCCAAGAGGACACAACCTACGAGCAGTACTTC. This chain joins TRBV4-1 and TRBJ2-7; D might be TRBD1 (5 bases). The V gene's germline CDR1 is MGHRA and CDR2 YSYEKL. This CDR3 comprises 14 residues. The V gene lost 0 bases and the J gene lost 2 bases, with 8 bases spanning the gap.

The rearrangement joins TRBV23-1 to TRBJ1-6, with D unclear. TRBV23-1 is sorted into the ORF group, with uncertain function. CDR3 length: 14 residues. The V end was cut by 6 bases, the J end by 5 bases, with 11 bases between. The CDR3 here is CASRDVNHNSPLHF. CDR3 nucleotides: TGCGCCAGCAGAGATGTGAACCATAATTCACCCCTCCACTTT.

In its sample, this clone was seen once. The chain recombines TRBV7-2 with TRBJ2-3; TRBD2 aligns across 10 bases. This CDR3 spans 16 amino acids. Germline V lookup: CDR1 SGHTA, CDR2 FQGNSA. V lost 2 bases, J lost 2 bases, and 4 bases stayed unmatched. The CDR3 region is CASSLTSGGDTDTQYF. DNA for the CDR3: TGTGCCAGCAGCTTAACGAGCGGGGGGGACACAGATACGCAGTATTTT.